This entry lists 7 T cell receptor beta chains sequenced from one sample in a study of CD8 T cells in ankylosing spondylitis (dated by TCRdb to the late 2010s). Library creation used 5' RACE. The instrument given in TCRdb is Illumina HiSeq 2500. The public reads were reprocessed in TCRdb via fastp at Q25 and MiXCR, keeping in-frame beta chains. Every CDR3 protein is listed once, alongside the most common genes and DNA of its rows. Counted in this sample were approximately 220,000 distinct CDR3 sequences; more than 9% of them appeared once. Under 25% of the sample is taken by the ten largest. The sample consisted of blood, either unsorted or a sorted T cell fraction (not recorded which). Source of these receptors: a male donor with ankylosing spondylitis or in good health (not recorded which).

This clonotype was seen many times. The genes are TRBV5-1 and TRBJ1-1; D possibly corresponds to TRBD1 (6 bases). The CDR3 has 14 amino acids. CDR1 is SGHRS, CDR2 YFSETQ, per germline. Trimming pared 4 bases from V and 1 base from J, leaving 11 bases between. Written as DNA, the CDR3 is TGCGCCAGCAGCACGGACAGCACGAACACTGAAGCTTTCTTT. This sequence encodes CASSTDSTNTEAFF.

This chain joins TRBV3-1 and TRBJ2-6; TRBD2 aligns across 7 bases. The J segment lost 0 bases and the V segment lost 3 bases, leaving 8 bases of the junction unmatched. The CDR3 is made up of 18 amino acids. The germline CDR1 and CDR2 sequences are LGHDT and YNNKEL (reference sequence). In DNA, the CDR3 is TGTGCCAGCAGCCATTCTAGCGGCGGCTTCTCTGGGGCCAACGTCCTGACTTTC. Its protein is CASSHSSGGFSGANVLTF.

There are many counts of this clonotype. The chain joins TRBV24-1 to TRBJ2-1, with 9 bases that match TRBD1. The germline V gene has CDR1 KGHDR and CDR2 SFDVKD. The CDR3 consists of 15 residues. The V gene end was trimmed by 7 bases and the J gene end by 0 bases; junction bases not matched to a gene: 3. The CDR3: CATRDRGPSYNEQFF. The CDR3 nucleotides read TGTGCCACCAGGGACAGGGGCCCCTCCTACAATGAGCAGTTCTTC.

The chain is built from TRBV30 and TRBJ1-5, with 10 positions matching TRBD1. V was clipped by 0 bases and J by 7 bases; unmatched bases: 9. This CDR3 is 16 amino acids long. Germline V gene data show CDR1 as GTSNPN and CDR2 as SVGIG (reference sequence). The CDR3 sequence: CAWSVWGQGIYQPQHF. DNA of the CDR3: TGTGCCTGGAGTGTTTGGGGACAGGGGATTTACCAGCCCCAGCATTTT. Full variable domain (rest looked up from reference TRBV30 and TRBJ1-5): SQTIHQWPATLVQPVGSPLSLECTVEGTSNPNLYWYRQAAGRGLQLLFYSVGIGQISSEVPQNLSASRPQDRQFILSSKKLLLSDSGFYLCAWSVWGQGIYQPQHFGDGTRLSIL.

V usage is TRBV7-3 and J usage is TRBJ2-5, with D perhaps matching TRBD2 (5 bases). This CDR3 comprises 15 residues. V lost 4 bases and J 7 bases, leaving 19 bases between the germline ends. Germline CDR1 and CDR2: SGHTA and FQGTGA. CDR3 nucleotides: TGTGCCAGCAGCTCCACGATTGTCCACCGGGGGACCCAGTACTTC. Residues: CASSSTIVHRGTQYF.

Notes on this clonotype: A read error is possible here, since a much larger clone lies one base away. The CDR3 reads CSSSPDSANQPQHF. CDR3 nucleotide sequence: TGTTCCAGCAGCCCCGACTCCGCCAATCAGCCCCAGCATTTT. The chain is built from TRBV7-8 and TRBJ1-5; no reliable D call. Germline V lookup: CDR1 SGHVS, CDR2 FQNEAQ. The CDR3 extends over 14 amino acids.

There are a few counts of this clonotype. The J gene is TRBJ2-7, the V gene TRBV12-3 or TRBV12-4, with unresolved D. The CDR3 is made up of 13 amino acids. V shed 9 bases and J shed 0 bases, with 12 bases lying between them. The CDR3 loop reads CASFDGFSYEQYF. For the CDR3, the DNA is TGTGCCAGTTTCGACGGGTTCTCCTACGAGCAGTACTTC.